Listed below are T cell receptor beta chains from one sample, sequenced in a study of post-analysis software for immune sequencing data. TCRdb called the PCR reads again in MiXCR, with one record for every CDR3 protein. The sample carries roughly 570,000 distinct CDR3 sequences, less than 40% recorded once. Sequenced input: blood. The receptors derive from a girl aged 2-17 years with multiple sclerosis. The CDR3 runs from the conserved cysteine through the conserved F or W. The order of the fields is D gene, V gene, J gene, CDR3 length, clone size, CDR3 DNA, CDR3 protein. A D gene is named only where the DNA matches it firmly. Not every row has a clone size; where given, it reads once, few, many or a size class.

>NA|TRBV29-1|TRBJ2-5|13|many
TGCAGCGTCGCCCGGGACTCCGAGGGGACCCAGTACTTC
CSVARDSEGTQYF
>TRBD2|TRBV5-4|TRBJ2-5|15|NA
TGTGCCAGCAGCTCCGGGACTACCCAACAAGAGACCCAGTACTTC
CASSSGTTQQETQYF
>TRBD1|TRBV7-8|TRBJ2-7|14|many
TGTGCCAGCAGCGGACTACAGGGGGCAGGAGAGCAGTACTTC
CASSGLQGAGEQYF
>NA|TRBV5-1|TRBJ1-1|16|once
TGCGCCAGCAGCCTACCCGGGGGAAAGGTGCGCACTGAAGCTTTCTTT
CASSLPGGKVRTEAFF
>NA|TRBV4-1|TRBJ2-6|17|NA
TGCGCCAGCAGCCAAGAAGGTGAGGCAGGGAGTACCAACGTCCTGACTTTC
CASSQEGEAGSTNVLTF
>TRBD1|TRBV10-3|TRBJ1-5|15|few
TGTGCCATCAGTGAGAGGGACAGGGGTGTCCAGCCCCAGCATTTT
CAISERDRGVQPQHF
>NA|TRBV20-1|TRBJ2-1|14|many
TGCAGTGCCCGCCTGCCAGGGTATGAGGGGGAGCAGTTCTTC
CSARLPGYEGEQFF
>NA|TRBV4-1|TRBJ2-4|14|many
TGCGCCAGCAGCCAAGGGTCAGCCAAAAACATTCAGTACTTC
CASSQGSAKNIQYF
>NA|TRBV24-1|TRBJ2-2|18|NA
TGTGCCACCAGTGACCTCCCGCGGGGGGGACAGGGGTCCGGGGAGCTGTTTTTT
CATSDLPRGGQGSGELFF
>NA|TRBV10-1|TRBJ2-7|12|few
TGCGCCAGCAGACCCGGCGGGGACGAGCAGTACTTC
CASRPGGDEQYF
>NA|TRBV7-3|TRBJ2-7|13|NA
TGTGCCAGCAGCTTAACCTCAGCGAACGAGCAGTACTTC
CASSLTSANEQYF
>TRBD2|TRBV4-1|TRBJ2-3|19|once
TGCGCCAGCAGCCAAGAATCGAGTGGGAGCGGGGGGGCCACAGATACGCAGTATTTT
CASSQESSGSGGATDTQYF
>TRBD1|TRBV5-1|TRBJ2-7|16|NA
TGCGCCAGCAGCCTGGTCTTTAGAGGGGGCAACGACGAGCAGTACTTC
CASSLVFRGGNDEQYF
>NA|TRBV9|TRBJ2-7|14|few
TGTGCCAGCAGCGTGGGTGGAAAATCCTACGAGCAGTACTTC
CASSVGGKSYEQYF
>NA|TRBV20-1|TRBJ1-1|13|once
TGCAGTGCAGGGGGGTCCGCGGGGTCTGAAGCTTTCTTT
CSAGGSAGSEAFF
>NA|TRBV3-1|TRBJ1-5|15|NA
TGTGCCAGCAGCCAAGGGGCAGTCCTCAATCAGCCCCAGCATTTT
CASSQGAVLNQPQHF
>NA|TRBV12-3/TRBV12-4|TRBJ2-4|17|few
TGTGCCAGCAGTAGGGGACGAGAGGATCTAGCCAAAAACATTCAGTACTTC
CASSRGREDLAKNIQYF
>NA|TRBV19|TRBJ2-4|14|few
TGTGCCAGTAGAACACCGCTCCCGGGAAACATTCAGTACTTC
CASRTPLPGNIQYF
>NA|TRBV7-2|TRBJ2-7|17|NA
TGTGCCAGCAGCTTTGGGCTCCGACGGGGGATCTCCTACGAGCAGTACTTC
CASSFGLRRGISYEQYF
>TRBD2|TRBV9|TRBJ2-5|14|NA
TGTGCCAGCAGCTCGACACTAGCGGAGGAGACCCAGTACTTC
CASSSTLAEETQYF
>NA|TRBV25-1|TRBJ1-2|13|NA
TGTGCCAGCATGGGTTACCCTATCTATGGCTACACCTTC
CASMGYPIYGYTF
>TRBD2|TRBV6-2/TRBV6-3|TRBJ2-1|15|NA
TGTGCCAGCAGTTACGCCGGGGGGGCCTACAATGAGCAGTTCTTC
CASSYAGGAYNEQFF
>TRBD2|TRBV29-1|TRBJ2-5|17|few
TGCAGCGCTGAAGATCATCTAGCGGGGCTCTTACAAGAGACCCAGTACTTC
CSAEDHLAGLLQETQYF
>NA|TRBV6-1|TRBJ2-6|19|NA
TGTGCCAGCAATGGTGCTCGGCCCATAGCGCCGTCGGGGGCCAACGTCCTGACTTTC
CASNGARPIAPSGANVLTF
>NA|TRBV6-6|TRBJ1-4|13|NA
TGTGCCAGCAGTTACCGGCCCTGGGAAAAACTGTTTTTT
CASSYRPWEKLFF
>NA|TRBV6-4|TRBJ1-5|14|NA
TGTGCCAGCAGTGCCTCCGACCGAGGTCAGCCCCAGCATTTT
CASSASDRGQPQHF
>NA|TRBV7-6|TRBJ2-5|14|NA
TGTGCCAGCAGCTTCCGGGAACTCCAAGAGACCCAGTACTTC
CASSFRELQETQYF
>NA|TRBV6-5|TRBJ1-5|13|NA
TGTGCCAGCAGTTATGCCGTTAATCAGCCCCAGCATTTT
CASSYAVNQPQHF
>TRBD2|TRBV20-1|TRBJ2-7|16|NA
TGCAGTGCTAGCGGGACTAGCGGGGGATCCACTCGCGAGCAGTACTTC
CSASGTSGGSTREQYF
>TRBD2|TRBV9|TRBJ2-1|15|many
TGTGCCAGCAGTAATAGCGGGGCTAAGATCAATGAGCAGTTCTTC
CASSNSGAKINEQFF
>TRBD2|TRBV20-1|TRBJ2-1|16|few
TGCAGTGCTGCCGAACTAGCGGGGGACTCCTACAATGAGCAGTTCTTC
CSAAELAGDSYNEQFF
>NA|TRBV29-1|TRBJ1-2|11|many
TGCAGCGTTGAAACCAGCTATGGCTACACCTTC
CSVETSYGYTF
>TRBD2|TRBV12-3/TRBV12-4|TRBJ2-7|14|many
TGTGCCAGCAGTCCTCTAGCGGGGGGCTACGAGCAGTACTTC
CASSPLAGGYEQYF
>NA|TRBV29-1|TRBJ1-4|13|few
TGCAGCGTTTTGGTGGTACGGGGAGAAAAACTGTTTTTT
CSVLVVRGEKLFF
>NA|TRBV24-1|TRBJ2-1|15|many
TGTGCCACCAGTGATGGGCCCTACAGGGACAATGAGCAGTTCTTC
CATSDGPYRDNEQFF
>TRBD1|TRBV2|TRBJ1-1|16|few
TGTGCCAGCAGTGTCTACCGACAGGGTGGAAGTACTGAAGCTTTCTTT
CASSVYRQGGSTEAFF
>NA|TRBV12-3/TRBV12-4|TRBJ2-2|16|NA
TGTGCCAGCAGTAAAGGGGGGGGGGCGAACACCGGGGAGCTGTTTTTT
CASSKGGGANTGELFF
>TRBD1|TRBV27|TRBJ2-1|15|NA
TGTGCCAGCAGCGTAACAGGGGACACCTACAATGAGCAGTTCTTC
CASSVTGDTYNEQFF
>TRBD2|TRBV29-1|TRBJ2-3|14|NA
TGCAGCGTAACGGGGGGAGGTGGGACAGATACGCAGTATTTT
CSVTGGGGTDTQYF
>TRBD1|TRBV13|TRBJ2-1|16|few
TGTGCCAGCAGCCTGGTTAAATACAGGGGGGAGGATGAGCAGTTCTTC
CASSLVKYRGEDEQFF
>TRBD1|TRBV14|TRBJ1-2|17|few
TGTGCCAGCAGCCAACTAACCGGGACAGGGGGGCTATATGGCTACACCTTC
CASSQLTGTGGLYGYTF
>NA|TRBV10-3|TRBJ1-2|14|NA
TGTGCCATCAGTGAACCCGGGGTGAACTATGGCTACACCTTC
CAISEPGVNYGYTF
>NA|TRBV6-5|TRBJ1-2|11|few
TGTGCCAGCAGAGCAGGGCGGGGCTACACCTTC
CASRAGRGYTF
>NA|TRBV20-1|TRBJ2-3|17|NA
TGCAGTGCTAGAGACACGCGGGGAAACACTTTCACAGATACGCAGTATTTT
CSARDTRGNTFTDTQYF
>TRBD1|TRBV20-1|TRBJ2-1|15|NA
TGCAGTGCTAGAGAGCGAGAGCAGGGGGCCAATGAGCAGTTCTTC
CSAREREQGANEQFF
>TRBD2|TRBV7-3|TRBJ2-7|14|NA
TGTGCCAGCACCCGGCGGGGGGGCTCTTACGAGCAGTACTTC
CASTRRGGSYEQYF
>NA|TRBV6-6|TRBJ1-6|15|NA
TGTGCCAGCAGTTACTCCCGGGGCGGTAATTCACCCCGCCACTTT
CASSYSRGGNSPRHF
>TRBD2|TRBV20-1|TRBJ2-7|13|NA
TGCAGTGCTAGAGTTGGACTAGCGGACGAGCAGTACTTC
CSARVGLADEQYF
>NA|TRBV5-1|TRBJ2-5|11|many
TGTGCCAGCAGCGCACAAGAGACCCAGTACTTC
CASSAQETQYF
>TRBD2|TRBV4-1|TRBJ2-2|16|NA
TGCGCCAGCAGCCAGGATCTCGGGACTAGCGACCGGGAGCTGTTTTTT
CASSQDLGTSDRELFF
>NA|TRBV9|TRBJ1-6|16|NA
TGTGCCAGCAGCGTCGGCGACCGCTCCTATAATTCACCCCTCCACTTT
CASSVGDRSYNSPLHF
>NA|TRBV5-1|TRBJ2-7|15|NA
TGCGCCAGCAGCTCGTCGCCAATAGCCTCCTACGAGCAGTACTTC
CASSSSPIASYEQYF
>NA|TRBV6-6|TRBJ2-2|15|NA
TGTGCCAGCAGCCTAAATGCGGGCTTGGCCGGGGAGCTGTTTTTT
CASSLNAGLAGELFF
>NA|TRBV4-1|TRBJ2-2|15|few
TGCGCCAGCAGCCAAGTTACCAGAGCCACCGGGGAGCTGTTTTTT
CASSQVTRATGELFF
>NA|TRBV29-1|TRBJ1-2|12|NA
TGCAGCGTTGAAGGCAGGGCAGGAGGCTACACCTTC
CSVEGRAGGYTF
>TRBD1|TRBV5-4|TRBJ1-1|17|few
TGTGCCAGCAGCTTGGTTGGCGTCCGGGACAGGGACACTGAAGCTTTCTTT
CASSLVGVRDRDTEAFF
>NA|TRBV20-1|TRBJ2-2|12|few
TGCAGTGCGAGACAGTACACCGGGGAGCTGTTTTTT
CSARQYTGELFF
>TRBD1|TRBV4-1|TRBJ1-2|16|few
TGCGCCAGCAGCCCGAACGACGTGGACAGGGTATATGGCTACACCTTC
CASSPNDVDRVYGYTF
>NA|TRBV20-1|TRBJ1-1|14|NA
TGCAGTGCTAGAGATCCGGGGGCGGACACTGAAGCTTTCTTT
CSARDPGADTEAFF